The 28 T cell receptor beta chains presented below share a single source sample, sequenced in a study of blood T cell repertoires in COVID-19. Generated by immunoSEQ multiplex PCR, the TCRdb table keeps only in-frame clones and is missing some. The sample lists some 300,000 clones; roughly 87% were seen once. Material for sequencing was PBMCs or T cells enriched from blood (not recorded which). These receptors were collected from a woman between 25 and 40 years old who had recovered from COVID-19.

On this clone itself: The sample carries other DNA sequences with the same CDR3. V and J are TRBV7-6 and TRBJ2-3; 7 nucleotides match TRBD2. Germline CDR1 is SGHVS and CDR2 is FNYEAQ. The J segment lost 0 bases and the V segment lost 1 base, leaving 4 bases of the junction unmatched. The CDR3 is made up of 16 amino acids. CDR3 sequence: CASSLVVGGSTDTQYF. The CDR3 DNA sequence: TGTGCCAGCAGCTTAGTGGTCGGGGGGAGCACAGATACGCAGTATTTT.

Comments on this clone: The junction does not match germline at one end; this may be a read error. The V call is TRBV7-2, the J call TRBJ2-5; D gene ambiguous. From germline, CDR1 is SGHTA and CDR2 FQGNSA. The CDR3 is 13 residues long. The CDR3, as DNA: TGTGCCAACAGCTTAAGTACGGAAGAGACCCAGTACTTC. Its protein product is CANSLSTEETQYF.

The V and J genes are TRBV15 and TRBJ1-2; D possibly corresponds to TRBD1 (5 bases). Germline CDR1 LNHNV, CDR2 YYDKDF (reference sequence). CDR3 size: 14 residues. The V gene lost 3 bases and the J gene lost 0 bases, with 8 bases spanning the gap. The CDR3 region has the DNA TGTGCCACCAGCAGGTCGACAGCTAACTATGGCTACACCTTC. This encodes CATSRSTANYGYTF.

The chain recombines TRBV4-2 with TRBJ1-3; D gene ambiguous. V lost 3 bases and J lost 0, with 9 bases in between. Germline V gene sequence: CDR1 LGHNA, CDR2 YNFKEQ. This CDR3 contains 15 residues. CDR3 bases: TGTGCCAGCAGCCAGGGCCGAAACTCTGGAAACACCATATATTTT. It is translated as CASSQGRNSGNTIYF.

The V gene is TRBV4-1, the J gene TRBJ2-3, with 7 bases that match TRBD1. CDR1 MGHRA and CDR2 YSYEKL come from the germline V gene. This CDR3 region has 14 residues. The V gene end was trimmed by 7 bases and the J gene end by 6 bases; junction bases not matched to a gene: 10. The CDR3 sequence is CASTPGQQRDTQYF. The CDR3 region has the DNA TGCGCCAGCACCCCGGGACAGCAGCGGGATACGCAGTATTTT.

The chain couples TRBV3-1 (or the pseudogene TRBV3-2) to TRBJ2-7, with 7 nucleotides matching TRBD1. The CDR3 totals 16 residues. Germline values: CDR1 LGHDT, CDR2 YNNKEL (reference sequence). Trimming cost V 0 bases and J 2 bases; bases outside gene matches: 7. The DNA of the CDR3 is TGTGCCAGCAGCCAAGATTGGGGGACAGCAACCTACGAGCAGTACTTC. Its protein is CASSQDWGTATYEQYF.

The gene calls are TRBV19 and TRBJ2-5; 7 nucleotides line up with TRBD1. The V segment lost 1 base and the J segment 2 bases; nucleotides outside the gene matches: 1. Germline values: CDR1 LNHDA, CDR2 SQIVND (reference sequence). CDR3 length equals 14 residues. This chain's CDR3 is CASSIVGQQETQYF. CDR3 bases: TGTGCCAGTAGTATAGTGGGACAGCAAGAGACCCAGTACTTC.

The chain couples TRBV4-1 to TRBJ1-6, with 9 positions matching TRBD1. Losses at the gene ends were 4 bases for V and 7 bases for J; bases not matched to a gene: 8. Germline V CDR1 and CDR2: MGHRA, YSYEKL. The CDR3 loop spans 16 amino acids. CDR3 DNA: TGCGCCAGCAGCCCTTCGAGGGGACAGGGAAATTCACCCCTCCACTTT. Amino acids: CASSPSRGQGNSPLHF.

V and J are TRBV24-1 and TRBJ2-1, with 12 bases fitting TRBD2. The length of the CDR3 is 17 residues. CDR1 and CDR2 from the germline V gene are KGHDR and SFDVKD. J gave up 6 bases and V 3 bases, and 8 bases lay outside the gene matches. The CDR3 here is CATSDQQLAGGVNEQFF. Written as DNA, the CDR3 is TGTGCCACCAGTGATCAACAACTAGCGGGGGGTGTCAATGAGCAGTTCTTC.

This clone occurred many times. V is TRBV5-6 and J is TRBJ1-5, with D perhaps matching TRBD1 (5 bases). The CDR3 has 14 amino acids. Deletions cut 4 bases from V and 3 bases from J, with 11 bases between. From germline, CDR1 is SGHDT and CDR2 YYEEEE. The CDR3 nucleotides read TGTGCCAGCAGCCTCAGACAGTACAATCAGCCCCAGCATTTT. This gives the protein CASSLRQYNQPQHF.

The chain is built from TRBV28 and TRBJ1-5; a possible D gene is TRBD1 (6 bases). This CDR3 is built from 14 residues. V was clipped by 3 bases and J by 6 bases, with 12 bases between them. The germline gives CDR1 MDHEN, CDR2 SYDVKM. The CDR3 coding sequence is TGTGCCAGCAGTTTGAGACAGGTCGGTCAGCCCCAGCATTTT. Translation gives CASSLRQVGQPQHF.

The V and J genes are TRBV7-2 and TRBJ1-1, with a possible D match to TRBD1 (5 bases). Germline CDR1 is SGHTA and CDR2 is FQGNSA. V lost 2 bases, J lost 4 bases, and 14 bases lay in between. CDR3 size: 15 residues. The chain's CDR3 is CASSLIHQGGTEAFF. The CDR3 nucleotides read TGTGCCAGCAGCTTAATCCACCAGGGCGGCACTGAAGCTTTCTTT.

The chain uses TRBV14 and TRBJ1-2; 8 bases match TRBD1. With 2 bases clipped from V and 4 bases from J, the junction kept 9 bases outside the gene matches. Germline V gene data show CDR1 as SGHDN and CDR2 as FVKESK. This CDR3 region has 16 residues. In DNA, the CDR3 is TGTGCCAGCAGCCAATTTCGGGCAGGGGGCGTCTATGGCTACACCTTC. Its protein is CASSQFRAGGVYGYTF.

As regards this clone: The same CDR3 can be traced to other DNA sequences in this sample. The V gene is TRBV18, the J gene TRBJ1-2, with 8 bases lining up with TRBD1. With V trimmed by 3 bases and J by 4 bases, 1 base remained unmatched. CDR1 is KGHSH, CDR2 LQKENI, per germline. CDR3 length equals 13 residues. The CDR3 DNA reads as TGTGCCAGCTCACCTGGACAGGGCTATGGCTACACCTTC. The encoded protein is CASSPGQGYGYTF.

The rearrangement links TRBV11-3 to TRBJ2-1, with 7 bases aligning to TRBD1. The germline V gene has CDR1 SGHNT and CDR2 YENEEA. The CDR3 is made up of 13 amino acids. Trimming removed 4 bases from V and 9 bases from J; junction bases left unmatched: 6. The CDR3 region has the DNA TGTGCCAGCAGCTCGGGACAGCTCGGTGAGCAGTTCTTC. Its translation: CASSSGQLGEQFF.

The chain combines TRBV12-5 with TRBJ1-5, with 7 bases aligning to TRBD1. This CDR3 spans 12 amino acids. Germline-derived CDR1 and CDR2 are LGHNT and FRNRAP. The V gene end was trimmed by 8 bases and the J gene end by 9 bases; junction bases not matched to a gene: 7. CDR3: CASQGVDVPQHF. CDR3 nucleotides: TGTGCTAGTCAGGGGGTGGATGTGCCCCAGCATTTT.

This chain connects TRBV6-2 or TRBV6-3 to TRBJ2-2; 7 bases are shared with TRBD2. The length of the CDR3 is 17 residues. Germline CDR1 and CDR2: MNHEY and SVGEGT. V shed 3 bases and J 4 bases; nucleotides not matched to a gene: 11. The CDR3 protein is CASSYIRGEVITGELFF. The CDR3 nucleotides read TGTGCCAGCAGTTATATTCGGGGGGAAGTTATCACCGGGGAGCTGTTTTTT.

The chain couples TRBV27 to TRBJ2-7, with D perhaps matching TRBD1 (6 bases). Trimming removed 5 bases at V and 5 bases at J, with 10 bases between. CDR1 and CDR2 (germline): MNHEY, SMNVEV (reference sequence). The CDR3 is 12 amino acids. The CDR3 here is CASSPQGNEQYF. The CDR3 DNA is TGTGCCAGCAGTCCTCAGGGGAACGAGCAGTACTTC.

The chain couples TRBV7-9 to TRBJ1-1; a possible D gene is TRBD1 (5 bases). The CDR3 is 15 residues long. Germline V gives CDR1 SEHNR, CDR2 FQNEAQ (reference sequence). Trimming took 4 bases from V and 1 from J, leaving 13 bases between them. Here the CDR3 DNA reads TGTGCCAGCAGCTCGCCGGGACTCCCGAACACTGAAGCTTTCTTT. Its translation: CASSSPGLPNTEAFF.

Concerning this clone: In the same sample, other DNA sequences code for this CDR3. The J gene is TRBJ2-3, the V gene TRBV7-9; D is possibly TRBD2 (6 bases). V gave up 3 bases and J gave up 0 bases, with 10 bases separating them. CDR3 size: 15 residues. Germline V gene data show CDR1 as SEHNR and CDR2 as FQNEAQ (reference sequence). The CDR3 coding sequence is TGTGCCAGCAGCTTTTTGGCGGGGAGCACAGATACGCAGTATTTT. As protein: CASSFLAGSTDTQYF.

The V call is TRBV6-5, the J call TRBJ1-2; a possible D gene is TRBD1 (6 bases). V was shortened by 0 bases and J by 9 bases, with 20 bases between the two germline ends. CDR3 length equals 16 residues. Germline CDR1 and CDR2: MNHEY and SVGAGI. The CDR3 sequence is CASSYSVAQGFSRYTF. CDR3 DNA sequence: TGTGCCAGCAGTTACTCAGTAGCACAGGGATTTTCCCGCTACACCTTC.

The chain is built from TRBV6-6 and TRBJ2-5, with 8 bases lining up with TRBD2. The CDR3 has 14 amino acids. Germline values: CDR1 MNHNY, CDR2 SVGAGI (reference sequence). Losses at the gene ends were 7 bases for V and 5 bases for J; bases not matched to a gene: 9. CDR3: CASTDGGAGETQYF. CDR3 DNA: TGTGCCAGCACCGACGGGGGGGCCGGCGAGACCCAGTACTTC.

The CDR3 reads CAISATGAETQYF. The DNA of the CDR3 is TGTGCCATCAGCGCGACAGGGGCAGAGACCCAGTACTTC. The rearrangement links TRBV10-3 to TRBJ2-5; TRBD1 matches at 8 bases. CDR1 and CDR2 from the germline V gene are ENHRY and SYGVKD. J gave up 4 bases and V 6 bases, and 4 bases lay outside the gene matches. CDR3 size: 13 residues.

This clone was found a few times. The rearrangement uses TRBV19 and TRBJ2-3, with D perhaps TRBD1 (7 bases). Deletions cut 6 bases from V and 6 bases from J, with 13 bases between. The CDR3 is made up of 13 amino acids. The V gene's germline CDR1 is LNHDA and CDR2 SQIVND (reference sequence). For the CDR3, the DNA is TGTGCCAGTAGCAGGGGGGTCCTGGATACGCAGTATTTT. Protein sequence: CASSRGVLDTQYF.

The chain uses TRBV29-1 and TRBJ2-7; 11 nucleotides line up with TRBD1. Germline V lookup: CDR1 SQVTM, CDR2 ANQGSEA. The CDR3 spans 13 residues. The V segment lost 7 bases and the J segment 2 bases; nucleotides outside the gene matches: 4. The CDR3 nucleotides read TGCAGCGCCCGGGACAGGGGGACCTACGAGCAGTACTTC. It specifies CSARDRGTYEQYF.

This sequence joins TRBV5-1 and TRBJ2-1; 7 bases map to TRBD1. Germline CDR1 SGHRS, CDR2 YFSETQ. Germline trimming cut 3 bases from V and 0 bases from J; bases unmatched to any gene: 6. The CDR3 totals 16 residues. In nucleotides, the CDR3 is TGCGCCAGCAGCTCTGATTCAGGGGGCTCCTACAATGAGCAGTTCTTC. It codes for CASSSDSGGSYNEQFF.

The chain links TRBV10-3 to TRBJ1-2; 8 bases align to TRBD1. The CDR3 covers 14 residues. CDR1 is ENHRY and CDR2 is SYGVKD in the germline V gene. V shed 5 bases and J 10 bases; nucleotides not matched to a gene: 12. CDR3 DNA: TGTGCCATCAGTCCCGGGACAGGCGGCGGAGCCTACACCTTC. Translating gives CAISPGTGGGAYTF.

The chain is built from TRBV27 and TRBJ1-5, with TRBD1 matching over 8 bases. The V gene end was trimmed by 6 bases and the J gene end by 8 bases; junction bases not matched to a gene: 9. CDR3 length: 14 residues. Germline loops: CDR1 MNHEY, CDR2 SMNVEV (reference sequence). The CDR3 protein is CASSTQGANEPQHF. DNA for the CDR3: TGTGCCAGCAGCACTCAGGGGGCTAATGAGCCCCAGCATTTT.